Listed below are T cell receptor beta chains from one sample, sequenced in a study of blood T cell repertoires in COVID-19. Libraries were prepared by immunoSEQ multiplex PCR; TCRdb keeps only in-frame clonotypes and omits some of them. Of roughly 180,000 clones in the sample, approximately 80% were seen once. Material: peripheral blood. Source of these receptors: a woman in her 40s with COVID-19, enrolled during active disease. The CDR3 runs from the conserved cysteine through the conserved F or W. D genes are given only for firm matches. Only part of the rows carry a size: once, few, many, or a class if the clone is expanded.

d_gene | j_gene | v_gene | abundance | CDR3nt | CDR3aa
. | TRBJ1-4 | TRBV5-1 | . | TGCGCCAGCAGCTTATATTCTGGGGGGATAGGAGAAAAACTGTTTTTT | CASSLYSGGIGEKLFF
. | TRBJ1-1 | TRBV7-8 | . | TGTGCCAGCAGCTTATCCGTGAACACTGAAGCTTTCTTT | CASSLSVNTEAFF
. | TRBJ2-7 | TRBV15 | . | TGTGCCACCAGCACAGGGGAGCGCGAGCAGTACTTC | CATSTGEREQYF
. | TRBJ2-1 | TRBV19 | . | TGTGCCAGTAGGGACTACAACAATGAGCAGTTCTTC | CASRDYNNEQFF
. | TRBJ2-7 | TRBV18 | . | TGTGCCAGCTCACCGCAAGACAGGAAGACCTACGAGCAGTACTTC | CASSPQDRKTYEQYF
. | TRBJ2-1 | TRBV2 | . | TGTGCCAGCACCTACAGGAACAATGAGCAGTTCTTC | CASTYRNNEQFF
TRBD1 | TRBJ2-5 | TRBV7-3 | once | TGTGCCAGCAGCCTCTTGGGGACAGGGGGTTTGGAGACCCAGTACTTC | CASSLLGTGGLETQYF
. | TRBJ1-1 | TRBV30 | . | TGTGCCTGGAGTTCCGCGGGTTTGGGTACTGAAGCTTTCTTT | CAWSSAGLGTEAFF
TRBD1 | TRBJ1-6 | TRBV6-6 | . | TGTGCCAGCAGCGGACAGGGTTGGTCACCCCTCCACTTT | CASSGQGWSPLHF
. | TRBJ2-3 | TRBV30 | once | TGTGCCACTACACCGGGACTGACAGATACGCAGTATTTT | CATTPGLTDTQYF
. | TRBJ1-6 | TRBV28 | . | TGTGCCAGCAGCCAATATAATTCACCCCTCCACTTT | CASSQYNSPLHF
. | TRBJ1-1 | TRBV6-1 | . | TGTGCCAGCAGTGATGACAGATTTGAAGCTTTCTTT | CASSDDRFEAFF
. | TRBJ2-5 | TRBV28 | . | TGTGCCAGCAGTCCCGGACAAGGGGCTTGGGAGACCCAGTACTTC | CASSPGQGAWETQYF
TRBD1 | TRBJ2-4 | TRBV7-9 | . | TGTGCCAGCAGCTTAACAGGGGTAGACATTCAGTACTTC | CASSLTGVDIQYF
. | TRBJ1-2 | TRBV7-3 | once | TGTGCCAGCAGCTTAGGGGCAGGCTATGGCTACACCTTC | CASSLGAGYGYTF
TRBD2 | TRBJ2-2 | TRBV29-1 | . | TGCAGCGTTACAGGACTAGCGGGAGGGCCATGGGACGGGGAGCTGTTTTTT | CSVTGLAGGPWDGELFF